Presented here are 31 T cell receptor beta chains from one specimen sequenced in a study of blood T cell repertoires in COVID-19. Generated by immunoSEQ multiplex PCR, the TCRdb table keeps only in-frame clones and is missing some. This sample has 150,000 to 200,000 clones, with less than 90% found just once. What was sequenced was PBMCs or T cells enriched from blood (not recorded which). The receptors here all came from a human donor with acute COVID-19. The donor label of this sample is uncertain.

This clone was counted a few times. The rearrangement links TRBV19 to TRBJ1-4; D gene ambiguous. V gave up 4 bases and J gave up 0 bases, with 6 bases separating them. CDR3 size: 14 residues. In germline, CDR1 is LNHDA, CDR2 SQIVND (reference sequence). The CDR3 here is CASSNTATNEKLFF. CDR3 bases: TGTGCCAGTAGTAATACAGCAACTAATGAAAAACTGTTTTTT.

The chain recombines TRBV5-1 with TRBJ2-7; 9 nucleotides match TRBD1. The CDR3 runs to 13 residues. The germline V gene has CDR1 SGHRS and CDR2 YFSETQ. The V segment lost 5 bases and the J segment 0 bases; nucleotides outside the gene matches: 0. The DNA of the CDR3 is TGCGCCAGCAGGGGACAGGGCTCCTACGAGCAGTACTTC. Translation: CASRGQGSYEQYF.

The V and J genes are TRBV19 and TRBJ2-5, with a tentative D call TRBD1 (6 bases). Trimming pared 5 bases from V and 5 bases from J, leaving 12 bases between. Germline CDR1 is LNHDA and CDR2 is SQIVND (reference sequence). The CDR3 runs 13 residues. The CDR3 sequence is CASSQTGRETQYF. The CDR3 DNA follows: TGTGCCAGTAGTCAAACAGGGCGGGAGACCCAGTACTTC.

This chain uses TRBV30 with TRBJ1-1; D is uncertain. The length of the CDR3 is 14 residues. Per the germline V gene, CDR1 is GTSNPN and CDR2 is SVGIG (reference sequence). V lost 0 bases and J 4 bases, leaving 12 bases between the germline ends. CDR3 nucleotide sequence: TGTGCCTGGAGTGTTAATCCGGGGAGCACTGAAGCTTTCTTT. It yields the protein CAWSVNPGSTEAFF.

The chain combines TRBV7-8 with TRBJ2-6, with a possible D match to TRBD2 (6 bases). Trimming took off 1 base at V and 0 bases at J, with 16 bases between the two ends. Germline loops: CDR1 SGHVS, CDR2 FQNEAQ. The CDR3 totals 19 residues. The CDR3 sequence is CASSLEGGAGFSGANVLTF. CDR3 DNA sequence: TGTGCCAGCAGCTTAGAAGGAGGGGCTGGCTTCTCTGGGGCCAACGTCCTGACTTTC. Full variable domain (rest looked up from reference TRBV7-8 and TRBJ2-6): GAGVSQSPRYKVAKRGQDVALRCDPISGHVSLFWYQQALGQGPEFLTYFQNEAQLDKSGLPSDRFFAERPEGSVSTLKIQRTQQEDSAVYLCASSLEGGAGFSGANVLTFGAGSRLTVL.

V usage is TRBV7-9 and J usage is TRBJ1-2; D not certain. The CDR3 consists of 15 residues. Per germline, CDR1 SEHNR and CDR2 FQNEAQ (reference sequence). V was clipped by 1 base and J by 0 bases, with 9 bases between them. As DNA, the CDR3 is TGTGCCAGCAGCTTAGAGCGTCCGGCTAACTATGGCTACACCTTC. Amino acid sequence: CASSLERPANYGYTF.

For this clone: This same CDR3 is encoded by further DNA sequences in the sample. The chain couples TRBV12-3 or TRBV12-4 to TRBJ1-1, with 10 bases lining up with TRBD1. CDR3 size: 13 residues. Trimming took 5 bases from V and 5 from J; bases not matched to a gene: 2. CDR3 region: CASSRTGGTEAFF. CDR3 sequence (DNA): TGTGCCAGCAGTCGGACAGGGGGAACTGAAGCTTTCTTT.

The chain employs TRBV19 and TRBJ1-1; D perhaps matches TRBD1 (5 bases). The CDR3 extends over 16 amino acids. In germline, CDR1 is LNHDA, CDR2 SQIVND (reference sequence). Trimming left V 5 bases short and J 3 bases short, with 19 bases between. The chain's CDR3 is CASSVTAPPAHTEAFF. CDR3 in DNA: TGTGCCAGTAGTGTGACAGCTCCCCCGGCACACACTGAAGCTTTCTTT.

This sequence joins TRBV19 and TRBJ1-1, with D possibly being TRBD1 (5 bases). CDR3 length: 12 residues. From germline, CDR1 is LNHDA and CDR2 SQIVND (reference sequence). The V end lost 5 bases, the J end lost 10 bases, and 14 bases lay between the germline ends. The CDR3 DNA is TGTGCCAGTAGTGCCGGGGGAGAGGGAGCTTTCTTT. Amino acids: CASSAGGEGAFF.

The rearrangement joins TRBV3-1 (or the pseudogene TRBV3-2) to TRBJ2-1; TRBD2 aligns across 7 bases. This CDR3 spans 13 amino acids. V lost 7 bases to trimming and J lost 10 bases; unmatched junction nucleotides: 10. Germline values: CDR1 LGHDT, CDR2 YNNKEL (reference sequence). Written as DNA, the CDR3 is TGTGCCAGCACCTACGGGGGGATTGGAGAGCAGTTCTTC. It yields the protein CASTYGGIGEQFF.

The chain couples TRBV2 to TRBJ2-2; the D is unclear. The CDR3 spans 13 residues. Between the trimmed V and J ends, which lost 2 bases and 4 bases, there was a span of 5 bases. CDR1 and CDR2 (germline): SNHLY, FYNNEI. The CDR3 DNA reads TGTGCCAGCAGTGAAACGGGCACCGGGGAGCTGTTTTTT. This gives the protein CASSETGTGELFF.

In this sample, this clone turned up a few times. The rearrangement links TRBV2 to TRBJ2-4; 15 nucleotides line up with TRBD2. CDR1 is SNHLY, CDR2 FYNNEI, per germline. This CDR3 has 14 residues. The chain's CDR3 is CAKGLAGGQNIQYF. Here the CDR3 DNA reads TGTGCAAAAGGACTAGCGGGGGGGCAAAACATTCAGTACTTC. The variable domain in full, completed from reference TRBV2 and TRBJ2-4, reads EPEVTQTPSHQVTQMGQEVILRCVPISNHLYFYWYRQILGQKVEFLVSFYNNEISEKSEIFDDQFSVERPDGSNFTLKIRSTKLEDSAMYFCAKGLAGGQNIQYFGAGTRLSVL.

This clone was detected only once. CDR3 loop: CASSKGRTASSSGANVLTF. CDR3 bases: TGTGCCAGCAGCAAAGGTAGGACAGCGTCGAGCTCTGGGGCCAACGTCCTGACTTTC. The J gene is TRBJ2-6, the V gene TRBV21-1; the DNA was not compared with TRBD1, the D call given in the table. TRBV21-1 is flagged as a pseudogene. The CDR3 length is 19 residues.

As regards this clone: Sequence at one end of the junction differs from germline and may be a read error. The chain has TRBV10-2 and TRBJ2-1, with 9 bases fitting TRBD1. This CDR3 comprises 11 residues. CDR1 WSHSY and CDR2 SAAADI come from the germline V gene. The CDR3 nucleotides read TGCGCCAGCAGTGAGAGGGGACAGGGCCTCTTC. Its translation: CASSERGQGLF.

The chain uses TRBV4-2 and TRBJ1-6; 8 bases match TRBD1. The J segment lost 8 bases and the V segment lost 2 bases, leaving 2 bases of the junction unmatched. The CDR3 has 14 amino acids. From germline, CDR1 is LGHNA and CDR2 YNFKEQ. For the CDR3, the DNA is TGTGCCAGCAGCCAAAAGGACAGGGATTCACCCCTCCACTTT. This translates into CASSQKDRDSPLHF.

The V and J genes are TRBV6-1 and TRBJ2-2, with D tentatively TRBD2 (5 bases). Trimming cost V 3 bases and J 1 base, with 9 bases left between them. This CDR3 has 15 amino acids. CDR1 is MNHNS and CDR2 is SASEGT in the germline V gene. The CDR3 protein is CASSEGVRNTGELFF. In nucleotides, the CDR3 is TGTGCCAGCAGTGAGGGAGTTCGGAACACCGGGGAGCTGTTTTTT.

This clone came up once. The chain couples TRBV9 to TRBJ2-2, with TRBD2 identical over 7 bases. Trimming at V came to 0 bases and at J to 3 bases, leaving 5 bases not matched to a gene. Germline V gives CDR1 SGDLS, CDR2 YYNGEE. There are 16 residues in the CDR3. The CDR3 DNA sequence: TGTGCCAGCAGCGTAGTACGCGGGGGAGACACCGGGGAGCTGTTTTTT. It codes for CASSVVRGGDTGELFF.

CDR3 sequence (DNA): TGCGCCAGCAGCTTGTTAGGAGAATACGCTGAAGCTTTCTTT. This encodes CASSLLGEYAEAFF. The chain recombines TRBV5-1 with TRBJ1-1; D not resolved. Germline V gives CDR1 SGHRS, CDR2 YFSETQ. Trimming stripped 1 base from V and 6 bases from J, with 13 bases between. This CDR3 comprises 14 residues.

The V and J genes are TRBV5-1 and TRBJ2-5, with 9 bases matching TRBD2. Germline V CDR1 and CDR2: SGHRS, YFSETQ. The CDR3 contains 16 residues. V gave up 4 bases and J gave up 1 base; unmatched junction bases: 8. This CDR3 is CASSTRAGGFQETQYF. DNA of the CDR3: TGCGCCAGCAGCACTAGAGCGGGGGGTTTCCAAGAGACCCAGTACTTC.

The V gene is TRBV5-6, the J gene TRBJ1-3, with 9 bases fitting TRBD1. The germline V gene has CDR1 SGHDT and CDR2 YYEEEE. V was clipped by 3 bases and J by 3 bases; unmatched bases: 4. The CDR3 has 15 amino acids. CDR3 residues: CASSWGQGSGNTIYF. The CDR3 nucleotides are TGTGCCAGCAGCTGGGGACAGGGCAGTGGAAACACCATATATTTT.

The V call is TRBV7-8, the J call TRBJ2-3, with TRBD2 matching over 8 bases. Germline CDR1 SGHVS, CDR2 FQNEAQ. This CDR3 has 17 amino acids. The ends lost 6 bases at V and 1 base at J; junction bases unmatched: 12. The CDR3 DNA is TGTGCCAGCAGGGAGCTTGGCGGGGGGTCCGGCACAGATACGCAGTATTTT. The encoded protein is CASRELGGGSGTDTQYF.

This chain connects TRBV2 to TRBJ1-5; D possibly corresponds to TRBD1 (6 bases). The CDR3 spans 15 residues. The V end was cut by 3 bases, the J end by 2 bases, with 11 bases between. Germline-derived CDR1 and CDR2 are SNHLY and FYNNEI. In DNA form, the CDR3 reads TGTGCCAGCAGTGACCAGGGGATGGGCAATCAGCCCCAGCATTTT. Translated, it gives CASSDQGMGNQPQHF.

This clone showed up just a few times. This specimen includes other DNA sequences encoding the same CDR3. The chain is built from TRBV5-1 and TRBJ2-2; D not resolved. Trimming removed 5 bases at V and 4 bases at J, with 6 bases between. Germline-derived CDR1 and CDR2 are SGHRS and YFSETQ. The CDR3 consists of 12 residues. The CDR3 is CASSWSTGELFF. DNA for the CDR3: TGCGCCAGCAGTTGGAGCACCGGGGAGCTGTTTTTT.

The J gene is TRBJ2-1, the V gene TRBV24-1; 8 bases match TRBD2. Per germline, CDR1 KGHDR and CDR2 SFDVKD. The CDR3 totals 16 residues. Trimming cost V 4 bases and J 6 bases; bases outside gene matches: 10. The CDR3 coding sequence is TGTGCCACCAGTGAAACAAGCGGGGGAGTTCTCAATGAGCAGTTCTTC. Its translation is CATSETSGGVLNEQFF.

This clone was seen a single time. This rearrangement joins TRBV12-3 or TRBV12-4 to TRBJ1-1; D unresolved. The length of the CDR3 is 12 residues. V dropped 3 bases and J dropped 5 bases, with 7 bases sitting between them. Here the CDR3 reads CASSFGGTEAFF. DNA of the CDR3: TGTGCCAGCAGTTTCGGCGGAACTGAAGCTTTCTTT.

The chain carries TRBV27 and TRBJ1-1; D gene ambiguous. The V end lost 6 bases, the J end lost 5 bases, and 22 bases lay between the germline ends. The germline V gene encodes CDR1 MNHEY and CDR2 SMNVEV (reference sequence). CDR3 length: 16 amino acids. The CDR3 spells CASRVGAFSLGTEAFF. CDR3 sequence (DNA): TGTGCCAGCAGGGTGGGAGCATTTTCATTGGGGACTGAAGCTTTCTTT.

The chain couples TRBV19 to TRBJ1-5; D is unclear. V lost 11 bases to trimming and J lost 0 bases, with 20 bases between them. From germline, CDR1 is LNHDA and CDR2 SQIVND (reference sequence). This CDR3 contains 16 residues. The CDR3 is CASSPFADYSNQPQHF. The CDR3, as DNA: TGTGCCTCTTCACCCTTTGCAGATTATAGCAATCAGCCCCAGCATTTT.

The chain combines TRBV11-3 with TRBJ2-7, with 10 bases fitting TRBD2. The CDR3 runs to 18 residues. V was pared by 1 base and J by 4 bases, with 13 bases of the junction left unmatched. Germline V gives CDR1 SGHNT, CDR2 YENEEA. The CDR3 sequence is CASSLAGLAGDSEYEQYF. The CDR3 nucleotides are TGTGCCAGCAGCTTAGCTGGGCTAGCGGGGGATTCCGAATACGAGCAGTACTTC.

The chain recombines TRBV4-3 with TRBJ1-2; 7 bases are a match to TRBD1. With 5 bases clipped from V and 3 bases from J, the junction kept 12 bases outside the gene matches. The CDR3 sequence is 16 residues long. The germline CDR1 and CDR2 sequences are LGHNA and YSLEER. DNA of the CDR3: TGCGCCAGCAGCTATATCGCCGGGACAGTTTACTATGGCTACACCTTC. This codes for CASSYIAGTVYYGYTF.

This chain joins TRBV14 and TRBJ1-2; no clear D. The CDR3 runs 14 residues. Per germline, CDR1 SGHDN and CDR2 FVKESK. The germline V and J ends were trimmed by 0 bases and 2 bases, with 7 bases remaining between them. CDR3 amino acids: CASSQEWRNYGYTF. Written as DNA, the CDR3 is TGTGCCAGCAGCCAAGAGTGGAGGAACTATGGCTACACCTTC.

The CDR3 DNA is TGTGCCTGGAGTGTTCGTAACACCGGGGAGCTGTTTTTT. This translates into CAWSVRNTGELFF. V and J are TRBV30 and TRBJ2-2; D is undetermined. In germline, CDR1 is GTSNPN, CDR2 SVGIG (reference sequence). V was trimmed by 0 bases and J by 2 bases, leaving 4 bases between them. The CDR3 covers 13 residues. Full variable domain (remainder filled in from reference TRBV30 and TRBJ2-2): SQTIHQWPATLVQPVGSPLSLECTVEGTSNPNLYWYRQAAGRGLQLLFYSVGIGQISSEVPQNLSASRPQDRQFILSSKKLLLSDSGFYLCAWSVRNTGELFFGEGSRLTVL.